This TCR beta chain stems from a study of shared clonotypes between healthy human individuals. Only in-frame clones appear in the TCRdb table, and some are missing; sequencing was by immunoSEQ multiplex PCR. Of about 710,000 clones in the sample, 73% were seen once. In germline, CDR1 is SGHRS, CDR2 YFSETQ. This CDR3 spans 15 amino acids. Between the trimmed V and J ends, which lost 0 bases and 6 bases, there was a span of 12 bases. The sequence was obtained from a woman aged 30 to 39 in good health. Material for sequencing was memory CD4+ T cells sorted from blood. Subset described: CD45RA-negative fraction. This chain uses TRBV5-1 with TRBJ1-4, with D uncertain. The CDR3: CASSLVPGMDEKLFF. The DNA for the CDR3 is TGCGCCAGCAGCTTGGTCCCGGGTATGGATGAAAAACTGTTTTTT.